This TCR beta chain was retrieved from a study of human T cells and chemical hapten exposure. Whole-study context: DPC at 2% was the sensitizing agent, placed on about 2 cm by about 2 cm of upper inner arm skin. Alopecia areata, totalis or universalis affected patients who were mostly female. Study outcomes and limitations: Alopecia affecting every donor means their immune response may not match healthy people's.

Using its own MiXCR run on the RACE reads, TCRdb lists one record per CDR3 protein. Among over 130,000 distinct CDR3 sequences, over 9.5% were seen once, and the ten largest hold 1.2% to 1.5%. In its sample, this clonotype was seen many times. Its specificity is unknown. Documented time point: patch test 2, 6 weeks after DPC sensitization. Treatment indicated: therapeutic diphenylcyclopropenone sensitization with weekly scalp DPC. The CDR3 is 14 amino acids. Per the germline V gene, CDR1 is SQVTM and CDR2 is ANQGSEA. Trimming left V 3 bases short and J 4 bases short, with 13 bases between. The clonotype comes from a woman between 50 and 59 years old with alopecia areata. Some clones in this sample may be carry-over from other donors' samples. V gene TRBV29-1 combines with J gene TRBJ2-1; no reliable D call. The starting material was whole blood, obtained in connection with sensitization to the hapten diphenylcyclopropenone (DPC). The CDR3 is CSVDWQVGYNEQFF. The CDR3 DNA reads TGCAGCGTTGATTGGCAGGTTGGATACAATGAGCAGTTCTTC.